The 20 T cell receptor beta chains below were found in one sample sequenced in a study of Ad26.COV2.S vaccination and SARS-CoV-2 variants. The repertoire was sequenced with immunoSEQ multiplex PCR; TCRdb's copy has only in-frame clones and lacks some. There are about 97,000 clones in the sample; 60% to 85% occur only once, and approximately 15% lies in the top ten. The starting material was peripheral blood, obtained after recovery from COVID-19. The receptors derive from a human donor who had recovered from COVID-19.

In its sample, this clone was seen a few times. This chain joins TRBV25-1 and TRBJ1-2; D perhaps matches TRBD1 (5 bases). Germline V lookup: CDR1 MGHDK, CDR2 SYGVNS. V shed 1 base and J shed 0 bases, with 12 bases lying between them. CDR3 length equals 16 residues. The CDR3 sequence: CASSESGGLSNYGYTF. The CDR3 coding sequence is TGTGCCAGCAGTGAATCTGGGGGGTTGTCTAACTATGGCTACACCTTC.

The rearrangement uses TRBV24-1 and TRBJ2-3; D might be TRBD1 or TRBD2, each matching 7 bases. V shed 2 bases and J shed 4 bases, with 9 bases lying between them. Germline V CDR1 and CDR2: KGHDR, SFDVKD. This CDR3 is built from 14 residues. The CDR3 nucleotides read TGTGCCACCAGTGATTCAGGGGGGGCAGATACGCAGTATTTT. Amino acids: CATSDSGGADTQYF.

A few counts support this clone. The chain carries TRBV7-6 and TRBJ2-7; 15 positions agree with TRBD2. The CDR3 totals 14 residues. Trimming took 6 bases from V and 6 from J; bases not matched to a gene: 3. Germline CDR1 is SGHVS and CDR2 is FNYEAQ. CDR3 DNA sequence: TGTGCCAGCAGTCGGGGACTAGCGGGGGGCGAGCAGTACTTC. This sequence encodes CASSRGLAGGEQYF.

The V and J genes are TRBV6-2 or TRBV6-3 and TRBJ2-1; D is perhaps TRBD2 (6 bases). Per germline, CDR1 MNHEY and CDR2 SVGEGT. Trimming took off 6 bases at V and 9 bases at J, with 12 bases between the two ends. This CDR3 comprises 12 residues. CDR3: CASSNGGIEQFF. The DNA for the CDR3 is TGTGCCAGCAGCAACGGAGGGATTGAGCAGTTCTTC.

The chain carries TRBV19 and TRBJ2-6; no clear D gene. Per the germline V gene, CDR1 is LNHDA and CDR2 is SQIVND (reference sequence). The CDR3 extends over 17 amino acids. V lost 4 bases, J lost 0 bases, and 13 bases lay in between. The DNA of the CDR3 is TGTGCCAGTAGTAGAGTCCCTCAAGACTCTGGGGCCAACGTCCTGACTTTC. Residues: CASSRVPQDSGANVLTF.

V usage is TRBV2 and J usage is TRBJ1-1, with D unclear. The germline V and J ends were trimmed by 6 bases and 3 bases, with 11 bases remaining between them. Germline CDR1 reads SNHLY; CDR2 reads FYNNEI. The CDR3 length is 13 residues. The DNA of the CDR3 is TGTGCCAGCAGGACTCAGGTAGACACTGAAGCTTTCTTT. Translation gives CASRTQVDTEAFF.

This sequence joins TRBV5-6 and TRBJ2-1; the D gene could be TRBD1 or TRBD2 (6 bases each). The germline V gene encodes CDR1 SGHDT and CDR2 YYEEEE. This CDR3 region has 15 residues. Trimming left V 2 bases short and J 4 bases short, with 13 bases between. CDR3 DNA: TGTGCCAGCAGCTTCCGGGGGCCAACATACAATGAGCAGTTCTTC. It is translated as CASSFRGPTYNEQFF.

In this sample, this clone turned up once. The rearrangement uses TRBV27 and TRBJ2-1, with TRBD2 matching over 10 bases. Trimming cost V 2 bases and J 8 bases; bases outside gene matches: 6. This CDR3 is built from 15 residues. The germline V gene has CDR1 MNHEY and CDR2 SMNVEV (reference sequence). CDR3: CASSLSLAGVDEQFF. For the CDR3, the DNA is TGTGCCAGCAGTTTAAGTCTAGCGGGGGTTGATGAGCAGTTCTTC.

This chain links TRBV6-6 with TRBJ2-7; D might be TRBD2 (5 bases). Germline CDR1 reads MNHNY; CDR2 reads SVGAGI (reference sequence). The CDR3 has 13 amino acids. V was cut by 2 bases and J by 0 bases, with 5 bases left in between. CDR3 sequence reads: CASSYAGSYEQYF. In DNA, the CDR3 is TGTGCCAGCAGTTACGCGGGCTCCTACGAGCAGTACTTC.

This chain links TRBV12-3 or TRBV12-4 with TRBJ1-6, with 7 bases aligning to TRBD1. This CDR3 comprises 13 residues. The junction had 3 bases not matched to a gene; V was cut back by 6 bases and J by 7 bases. The CDR3 sequence is CASRTGANSPLHF. The CDR3 nucleotides read TGTGCCAGCAGAACAGGGGCAAATTCACCCCTCCACTTT.

The J gene is TRBJ1-2, the V gene TRBV7-2; 7 bases align to TRBD1. Trimming at V came to 0 bases and at J to 5 bases, leaving 6 bases not matched to a gene. The CDR3 extends over 15 amino acids. Germline V gene sequence: CDR1 SGHTA, CDR2 FQGNSA. The CDR3 spells CASSLARTGAYGYTF. In DNA, the CDR3 is TGTGCCAGCAGCTTAGCGCGGACAGGAGCATATGGCTACACCTTC.

This chain connects TRBV28 to TRBJ1-1; weak D call: TRBD1 (5 bases). Trimming cost V 7 bases and J 10 bases, with 16 bases left between them. The CDR3 has 12 amino acids. Per germline, CDR1 MDHEN and CDR2 SYDVKM. The DNA for the CDR3 is TGTGCCAGCACCCAGCCGGGGGAGATAGCTTTCTTT. Translating gives CASTQPGEIAFF.

The chain employs TRBV5-6 and TRBJ2-6; D may be TRBD1 (6 bases). The CDR3 is 15 amino acids. CDR1 and CDR2 from the germline V gene are SGHDT and YYEEEE. V shed 2 bases and J shed 4 bases, with 10 bases lying between them. The CDR3 loop reads CASSFLGTGANVLTF. The CDR3, as DNA: TGTGCCAGCAGCTTTCTGGGGACAGGGGCCAACGTCCTGACTTTC.

The gene calls are TRBV6-5 and TRBJ2-5; D gene unclear. V was trimmed by 7 bases and J by 5 bases, leaving 20 bases between them. The germline CDR1 and CDR2 sequences are MNHEY and SVGAGI. The CDR3 loop spans 15 amino acids. The CDR3 coding sequence is TGTGCCAGCATCGGCGGTAGTTCCGATGTGGAGACCCAGTACTTC. This gives the protein CASIGGSSDVETQYF.

The chain couples TRBV3-1 (or the pseudogene TRBV3-2) to TRBJ1-5; weak D call: TRBD1 (5 bases). V was shortened by 2 bases and J by 7 bases, with 9 bases between the two germline ends. This CDR3 contains 13 residues. Germline CDR1 reads LGHDT; CDR2 reads YNNKEL (reference sequence). CDR3 in amino acids: CASSQQGEQPQHF. The CDR3 DNA sequence: TGTGCCAGCAGCCAACAAGGGGAACAGCCCCAGCATTTT.

This clone was observed a handful of times. This chain uses TRBV4-3 with TRBJ2-5, with D possibly matching TRBD1 (7 bases). CDR3 size: 15 residues. The V end was cut by 0 bases, the J end by 5 bases, with 13 bases between. Germline CDR1 is LGHNA and CDR2 is YSLEER. The CDR3 sequence is CASSQETGTFETQYF. The DNA of the CDR3 is TGCGCCAGCAGCCAAGAGACAGGGACTTTTGAGACCCAGTACTTC.

The rearrangement uses TRBV28 and TRBJ1-6, with D possibly matching TRBD1 (6 bases). Trimming cost V 3 bases and J 5 bases, with 17 bases left between them. The CDR3 has 17 amino acids. From germline, CDR1 is MDHEN and CDR2 SYDVKM. The DNA for the CDR3 is TGTGCCAGCAGTTTTTCCCGACTCGACAGGAATAATTCACCCCTCCACTTT. Its translation is CASSFSRLDRNNSPLHF.

The chain has TRBV11-3 and TRBJ2-1; perhaps TRBD2 as D (7 bases). The CDR3 runs 15 residues. V lost 8 bases to trimming and J lost 7 bases, with 21 bases between them. Germline CDR1 SGHNT, CDR2 YENEEA. The CDR3 is CASGPGGGAPNEQFF. CDR3 DNA sequence: TGTGCCAGCGGCCCTGGGGGGGGCGCCCCGAATGAGCAGTTCTTC.

The genes are TRBV6-6 and TRBJ1-5, with D unclear. The CDR3 runs 17 residues. The V end lost 5 bases, the J end lost 0 bases, and 17 bases lay between the germline ends. Germline V gene lookup returns CDR1 MNHNY and CDR2 SVGAGI (reference sequence). CDR3 nucleotide sequence: TGTGCCAGCAGTCCTATCCTGACATCGTATAGCAATCAGCCCCAGCATTTT. Protein sequence: CASSPILTSYSNQPQHF.

The chain couples TRBV19 to TRBJ1-2, with D unresolved. Trimming took 2 bases from V and 6 from J, leaving 13 bases between them. CDR3 length: 14 residues. Germline assignment: CDR1 LNHDA and CDR2 SQIVND (reference sequence). The CDR3 here is CASSILGGRHGYTF. DNA for the CDR3: TGTGCCAGTAGTATATTGGGAGGGAGGCATGGCTACACCTTC.